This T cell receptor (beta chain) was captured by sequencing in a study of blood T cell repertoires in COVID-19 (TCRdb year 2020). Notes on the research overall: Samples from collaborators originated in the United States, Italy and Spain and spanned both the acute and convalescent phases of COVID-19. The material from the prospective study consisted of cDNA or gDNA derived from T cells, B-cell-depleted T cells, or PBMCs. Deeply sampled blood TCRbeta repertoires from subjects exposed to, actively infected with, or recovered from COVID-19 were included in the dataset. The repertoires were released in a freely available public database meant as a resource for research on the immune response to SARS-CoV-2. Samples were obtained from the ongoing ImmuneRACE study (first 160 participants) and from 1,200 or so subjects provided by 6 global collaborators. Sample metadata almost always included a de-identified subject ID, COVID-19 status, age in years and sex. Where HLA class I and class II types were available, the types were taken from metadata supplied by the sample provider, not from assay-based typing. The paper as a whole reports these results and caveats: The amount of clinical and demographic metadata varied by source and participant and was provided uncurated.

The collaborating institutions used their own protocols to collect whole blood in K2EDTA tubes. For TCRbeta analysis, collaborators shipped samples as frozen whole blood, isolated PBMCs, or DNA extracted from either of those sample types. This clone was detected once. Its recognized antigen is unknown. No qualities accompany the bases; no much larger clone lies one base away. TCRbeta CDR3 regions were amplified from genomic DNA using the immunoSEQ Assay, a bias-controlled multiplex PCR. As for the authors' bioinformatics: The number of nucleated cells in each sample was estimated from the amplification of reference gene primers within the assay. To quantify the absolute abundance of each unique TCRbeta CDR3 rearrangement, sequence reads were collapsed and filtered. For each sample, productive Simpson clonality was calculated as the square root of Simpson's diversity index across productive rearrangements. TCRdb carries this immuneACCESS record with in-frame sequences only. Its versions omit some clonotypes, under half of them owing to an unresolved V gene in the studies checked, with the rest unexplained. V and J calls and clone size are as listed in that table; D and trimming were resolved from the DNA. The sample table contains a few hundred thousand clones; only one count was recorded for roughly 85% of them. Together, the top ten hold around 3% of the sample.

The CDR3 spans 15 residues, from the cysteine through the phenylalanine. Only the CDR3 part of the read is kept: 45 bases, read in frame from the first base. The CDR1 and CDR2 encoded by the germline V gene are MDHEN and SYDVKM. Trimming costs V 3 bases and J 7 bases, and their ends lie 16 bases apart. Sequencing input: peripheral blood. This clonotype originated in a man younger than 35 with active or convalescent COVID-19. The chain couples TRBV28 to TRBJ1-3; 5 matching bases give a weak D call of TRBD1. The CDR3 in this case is CASSLPLGGTNTIYF. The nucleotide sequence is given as TGTGCCAGCAGTTTGCCCCTGGGGGGGACGAACACCATATATTTT. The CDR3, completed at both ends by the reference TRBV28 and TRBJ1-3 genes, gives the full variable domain DVKVTQSSRYLVKRTGEKVFLECVQDMDHENMFWYRQDPGLGLRLIYFSYDVKMKEKGDIPEGYSVSREKKERFSLILESASTNQTSMYLCASSLPLGGTNTIYFGEGSWLTVV.